This record concerns one TCR beta chain sequence. This entry belongs to a study of T cell changes during pregnancy in multiple sclerosis. Clones were read by immunoSEQ multiplex PCR, and TCRdb kept only the in-frame ones, dropping some. This table has under 65,000 clones, 92% appearing once. V lost 0 bases to trimming and J lost 0 bases, with 7 bases between them. Germline CDR1 SGHDT, CDR2 YYEEEE. This CDR3 contains 15 residues. The V call is TRBV5-6, the J call TRBJ2-1; no clear D gene. The specimen was CD4+ T cells from peripheral blood mononuclear cells, collected after pregnancy. This clonotype originated in a female donor in good health, enrolled as a control in a pregnancy study. The CDR3: CASSLGVSSYNEQFF. In DNA, the CDR3 is TGTGCCAGCAGCTTGGGCGTGAGCTCCTACAATGAGCAGTTCTTC.